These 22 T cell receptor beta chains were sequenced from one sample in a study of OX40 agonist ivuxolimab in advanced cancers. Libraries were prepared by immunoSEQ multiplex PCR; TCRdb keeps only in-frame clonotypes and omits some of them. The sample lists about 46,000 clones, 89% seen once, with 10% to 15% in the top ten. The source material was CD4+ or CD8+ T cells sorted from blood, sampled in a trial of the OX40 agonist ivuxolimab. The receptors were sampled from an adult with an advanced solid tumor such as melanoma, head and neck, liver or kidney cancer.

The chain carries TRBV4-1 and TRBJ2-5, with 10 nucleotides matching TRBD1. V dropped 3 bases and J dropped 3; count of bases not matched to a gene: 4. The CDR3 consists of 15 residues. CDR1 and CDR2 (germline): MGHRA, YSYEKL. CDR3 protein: CASSHPGTGEETQYF. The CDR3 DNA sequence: TGCGCCAGCAGCCACCCCGGGACAGGGGAAGAGACCCAGTACTTC.

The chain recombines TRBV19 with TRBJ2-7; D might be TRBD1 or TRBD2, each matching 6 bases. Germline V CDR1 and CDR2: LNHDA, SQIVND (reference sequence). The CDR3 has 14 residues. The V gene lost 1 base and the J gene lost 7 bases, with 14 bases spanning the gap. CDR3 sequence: CASSIVGGGREQYF. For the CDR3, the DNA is TGTGCCAGTAGTATAGTTGGAGGGGGGAGAGAGCAGTACTTC.

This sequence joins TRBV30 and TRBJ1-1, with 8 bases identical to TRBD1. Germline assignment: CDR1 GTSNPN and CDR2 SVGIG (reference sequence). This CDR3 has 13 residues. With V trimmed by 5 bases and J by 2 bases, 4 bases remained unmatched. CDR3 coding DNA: TGTGCCTGGGTCGACAGGGGAAACACTGAAGCTTTCTTT. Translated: CAWVDRGNTEAFF.

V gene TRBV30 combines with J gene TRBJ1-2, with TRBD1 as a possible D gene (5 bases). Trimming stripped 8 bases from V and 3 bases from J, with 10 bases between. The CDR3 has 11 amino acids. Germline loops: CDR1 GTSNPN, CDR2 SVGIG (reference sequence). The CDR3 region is CAVGTDYGYTF. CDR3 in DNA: TGTGCCGTCGGGACTGACTATGGCTACACCTTC. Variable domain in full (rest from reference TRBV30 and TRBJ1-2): SQTIHQWPATLVQPVGSPLSLECTVEGTSNPNLYWYRQAAGRGLQLLFYSVGIGQISSEVPQNLSASRPQDRQFILSSKKLLLSDSGFYLCAVGTDYGYTFGSGTRLTVV.

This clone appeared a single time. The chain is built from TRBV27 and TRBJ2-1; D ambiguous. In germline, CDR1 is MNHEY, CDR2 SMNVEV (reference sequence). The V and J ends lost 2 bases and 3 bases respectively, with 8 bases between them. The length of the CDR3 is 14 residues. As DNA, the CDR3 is TGTGCCAGCAGTTTAATCGGCGGCTACAATGAGCAGTTCTTC. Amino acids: CASSLIGGYNEQFF.

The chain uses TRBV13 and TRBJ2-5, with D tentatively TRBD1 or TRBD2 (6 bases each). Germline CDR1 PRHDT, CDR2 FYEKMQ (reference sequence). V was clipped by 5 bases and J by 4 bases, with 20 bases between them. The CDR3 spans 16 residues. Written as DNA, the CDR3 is TGTGCCAGCAGCACCAGGGACCGGGGGCGTGGAGAGACCCAGTACTTC. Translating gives CASSTRDRGRGETQYF.

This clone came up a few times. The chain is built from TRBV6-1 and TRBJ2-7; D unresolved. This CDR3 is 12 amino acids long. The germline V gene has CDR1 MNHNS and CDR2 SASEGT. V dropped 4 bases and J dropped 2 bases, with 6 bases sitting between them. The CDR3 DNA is TGTGCCAGCAGTGTAGGCCCCTACGAGCAGTACTTC. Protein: CASSVGPYEQYF.

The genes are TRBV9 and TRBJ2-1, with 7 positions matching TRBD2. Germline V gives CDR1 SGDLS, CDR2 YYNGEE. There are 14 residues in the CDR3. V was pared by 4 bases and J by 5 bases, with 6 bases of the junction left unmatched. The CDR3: CASSLSGLHNEQFF. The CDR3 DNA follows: TGTGCCAGCAGCCTTAGCGGGCTACACAATGAGCAGTTCTTC.

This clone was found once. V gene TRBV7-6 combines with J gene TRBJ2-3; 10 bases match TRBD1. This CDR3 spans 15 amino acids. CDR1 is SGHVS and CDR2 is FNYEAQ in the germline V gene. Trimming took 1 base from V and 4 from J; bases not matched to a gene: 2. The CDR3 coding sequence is TGTGCCAGCAGCTTAGGGACAGGGGGGCCAGATACGCAGTATTTT. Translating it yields CASSLGTGGPDTQYF.

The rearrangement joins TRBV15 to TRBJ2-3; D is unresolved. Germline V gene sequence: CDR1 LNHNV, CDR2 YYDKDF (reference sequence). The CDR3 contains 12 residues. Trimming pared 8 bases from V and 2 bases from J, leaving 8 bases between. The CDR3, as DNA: TGTGCCACCGGGCAGTCCACAGATACGCAGTATTTT. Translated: CATGQSTDTQYF.

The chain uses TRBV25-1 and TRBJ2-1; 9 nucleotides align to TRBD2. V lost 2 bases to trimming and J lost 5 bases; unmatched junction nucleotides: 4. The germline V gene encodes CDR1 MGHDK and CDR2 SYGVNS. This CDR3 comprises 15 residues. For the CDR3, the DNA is TGTGCCAGCAGTGAAGCGGGAGGGCTGGACAATGAGCAGTTCTTC. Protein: CASSEAGGLDNEQFF. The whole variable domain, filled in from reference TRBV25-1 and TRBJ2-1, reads EADIYQTPRYLVIGTGKKITLECSQTMGHDKMYWYQQDPGMELHLIHYSYGVNSTEKGDLSSESTVSRIRTEHFPLTLESARPSHTSQYLCASSEAGGLDNEQFFGPGTRLTVL.

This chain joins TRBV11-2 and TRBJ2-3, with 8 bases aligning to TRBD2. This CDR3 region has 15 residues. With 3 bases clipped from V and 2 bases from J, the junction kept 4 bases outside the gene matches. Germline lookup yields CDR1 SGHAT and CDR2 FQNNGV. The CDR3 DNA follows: TGTGCCAGCAGCTTTAGCGGGATTTACACAGATACGCAGTATTTT. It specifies CASSFSGIYTDTQYF.

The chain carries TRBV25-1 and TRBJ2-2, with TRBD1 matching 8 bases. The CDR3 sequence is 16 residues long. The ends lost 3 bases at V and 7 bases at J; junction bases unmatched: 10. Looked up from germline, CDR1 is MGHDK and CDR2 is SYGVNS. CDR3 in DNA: TGTGCCAGCAGTGATCCAACCACAGGGGGTGGCGGGGAGCTGTTTTTT. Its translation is CASSDPTTGGGGELFF.

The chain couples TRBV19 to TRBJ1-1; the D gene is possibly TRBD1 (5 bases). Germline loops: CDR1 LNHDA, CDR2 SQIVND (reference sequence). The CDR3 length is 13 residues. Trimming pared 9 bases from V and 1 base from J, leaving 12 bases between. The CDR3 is CASGSGGNTEAFF. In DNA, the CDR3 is TGTGCCAGCGGAAGTGGGGGGAACACTGAAGCTTTCTTT. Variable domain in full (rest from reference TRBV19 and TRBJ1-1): DGGITQSPKYLFRKEGQNVTLSCEQNLNHDAMYWYRQDPGQGLRLIYYSQIVNDFQKGDIAEGYSVSREKKESFPLTVTSAQKNPTAFYLCASGSGGNTEAFFGQGTRLTVV.

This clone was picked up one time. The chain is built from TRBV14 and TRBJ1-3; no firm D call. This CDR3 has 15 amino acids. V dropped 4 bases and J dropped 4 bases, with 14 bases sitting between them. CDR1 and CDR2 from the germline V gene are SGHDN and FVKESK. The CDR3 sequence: CASSLSIGSGNTIYF. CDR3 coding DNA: TGTGCCAGCAGCCTTTCAATAGGTTCCGGAAACACCATATATTTT.

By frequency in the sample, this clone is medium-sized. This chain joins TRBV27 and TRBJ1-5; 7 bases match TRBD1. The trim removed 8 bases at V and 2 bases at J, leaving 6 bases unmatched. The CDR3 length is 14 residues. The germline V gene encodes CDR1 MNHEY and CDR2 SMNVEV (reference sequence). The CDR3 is CASLLGTGNQPQHF. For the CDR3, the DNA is TGTGCCAGCCTCCTTGGGACAGGCAATCAGCCCCAGCATTTT.

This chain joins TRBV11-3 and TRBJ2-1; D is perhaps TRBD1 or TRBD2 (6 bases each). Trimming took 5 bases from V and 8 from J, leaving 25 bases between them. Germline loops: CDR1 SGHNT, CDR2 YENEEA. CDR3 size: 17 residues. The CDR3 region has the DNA TGTGCCAGCAGCCCTTGGGGGGCCGGGGACCTCCAAGATGAGCAGTTCTTC. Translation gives CASSPWGAGDLQDEQFF.

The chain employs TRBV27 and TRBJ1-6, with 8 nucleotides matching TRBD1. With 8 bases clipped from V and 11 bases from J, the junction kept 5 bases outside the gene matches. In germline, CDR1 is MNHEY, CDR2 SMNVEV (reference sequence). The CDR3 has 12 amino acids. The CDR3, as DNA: TGTGCCAGCGGACAGGGTGGGACACCCCTCCACTTT. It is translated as CASGQGGTPLHF.

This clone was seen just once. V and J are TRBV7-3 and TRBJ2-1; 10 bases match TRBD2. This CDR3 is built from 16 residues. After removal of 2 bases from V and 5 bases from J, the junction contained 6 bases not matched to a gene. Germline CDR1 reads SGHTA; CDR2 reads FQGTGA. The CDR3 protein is CASSLGAGGIDNEQFF. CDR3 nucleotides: TGTGCCAGCAGCTTAGGAGCGGGAGGGATCGACAATGAGCAGTTCTTC.

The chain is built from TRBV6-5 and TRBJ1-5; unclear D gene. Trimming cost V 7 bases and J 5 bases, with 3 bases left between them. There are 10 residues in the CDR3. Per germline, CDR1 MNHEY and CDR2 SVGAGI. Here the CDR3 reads CASTHQPQHF. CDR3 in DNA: TGTGCCAGCACCCATCAGCCCCAGCATTTT.

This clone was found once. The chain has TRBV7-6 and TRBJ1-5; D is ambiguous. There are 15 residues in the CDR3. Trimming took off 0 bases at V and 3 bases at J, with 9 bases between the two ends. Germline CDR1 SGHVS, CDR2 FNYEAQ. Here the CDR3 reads CASSLAAGPNQPQHF. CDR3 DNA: TGTGCCAGCAGCTTAGCGGCAGGCCCCAATCAGCCCCAGCATTTT.

CDR3 bases: TGTGCCAGCAGCTTAGCTGGGAGGGGCACTGAAGCTTTCTTT. It is translated as CASSLAGRGTEAFF. The V call is TRBV7-2, the J call TRBJ1-1, with D possibly being TRBD1 (5 bases). Per germline, CDR1 SGHTA and CDR2 FQGNSA. The V and J ends lost 0 bases and 4 bases respectively, with 9 bases between them. The CDR3 consists of 14 residues.